This T cell receptor (beta chain) was recovered during a study of early T cells in non-severe SARS-CoV-2 infection. For the study at large: Sequencing targeted bulk RNA from unsorted whole blood, leaving chains unpaired.

This clonotype was seen many times. TCRdb re-analysed the 5' RACE reads in MiXCR, keeping a single row per CDR3 protein. The data contain some 82,000 distinct CDR3 sequences, roughly 12% of them singletons. The clonotype was recovered from an adult who was a healthcare worker with PCR-confirmed SARS-CoV-2 infection or an uninfected control (not recorded which). The specimen was whole blood, collected at baseline.

The CDR3: CAITGGQGQPQHF. The CDR3 nucleotides read TGTGCCATCACGGGGGGCCAGGGTCAGCCCCAGCATTTT. The chain joins TRBV10-3 to TRBJ1-5; D is perhaps TRBD1 (6 bases). The germline V gene encodes CDR1 ENHRY and CDR2 SYGVKD. V lost 7 bases to trimming and J lost 6 bases, with 13 bases between them. This CDR3 has 13 amino acids.